This T cell receptor (beta chain) emerged from a study of cytomegalovirus exposure and HLA in healthy donors. Study details: An early data release held 79 million or so unique TCRs from HLA-typed donors. Notes on the study in general: Under in vitro conditions, three CMV-associated chains were confirmed as specific for CMV antigens. The authors listed 150 to 200 TCR beta chains as cytomegalovirus-associated.

This CDR3 region has 18 residues. V was pared by 4 bases and J by 3 bases, with 13 bases of the junction left unmatched. Germline-derived CDR1 and CDR2 are MNHNS and SASEGT. In this sample, this clone turned up a few times. Its target is unknown. The primer mix had 60 Vbeta and 13 Jbeta primers. The repertoire was sequenced with immunoSEQ multiplex PCR; TCRdb's copy has only in-frame clones and lacks some. Among 150,000 to 200,000 clones listed, 78% were seen once. These donors counted as nominally healthy when sampled, but unrecorded immune exposures were likely. This clonotype was sampled from a middle-aged woman in good health and CMV-seronegative. The chain combines TRBV6-1 with TRBJ1-4; 8 nucleotides agree with TRBD1. Source material: PBMCs. CDR3 DNA: TGTGCCAGCAGTGCCAGAAGAACCGACAGGGGATCTAATGAAAAACTGTTTTTT. Protein: CASSARRTDRGSNEKLFF.